The sequence of this T cell receptor (beta chain) was determined in a study of blood T cell repertoires in COVID-19. Sequenced by immunoSEQ multiplex PCR; TCRdb stores in-frame clones only, minus some. The data show fewer than 500,000 clones, roughly 89% seen once. The ends lost 7 bases at V and 1 base at J; junction bases unmatched: 4. The CDR3 is 14 amino acids. Germline V lookup: CDR1 SNHLY, CDR2 FYNNEI. This clonotype was sampled from a woman in her twenties or thirties with acute or convalescent COVID-19. Sequenced: peripheral blood. This chain joins TRBV2 and TRBJ2-3, with 8 bases fitting TRBD2. CDR3 bases: TGTGCCAGCATGAGCGGGGGACGCACAGATACGCAGTATTTT. Amino acids: CASMSGGRTDTQYF.